The 12 T cell receptor beta chains presented below share a single source sample, sequenced in a study of CD8 T cells in ankylosing spondylitis. Their antigens remain unidentified. Study findings and constraints: A TCR beta motif made of eight highly homologous variants seemed typical of ankylosing spondylitis blood.

TCRdb re-called the 5' RACE reads through MiXCR, storing one row per CDR3 protein. This table holds about 500,000 distinct CDR3 sequences, roughly an eighth found once. The material sequenced was blood, either unsorted or a sorted T cell fraction (not recorded which). The receptor source for this set is a male donor with ankylosing spondylitis.

This clonotype was recorded many times. The chain has TRBV5-1 and TRBJ2-2; 12 bases fit TRBD2. From germline, CDR1 is SGHRS and CDR2 YFSETQ. This CDR3 has 17 amino acids. The junction had 4 bases not matched to a gene; V was cut back by 4 bases and J by 0 bases. Here the CDR3 DNA reads TGCGCCAGCAGCGTAGGACTAGCGGGGACGAACACCGGGGAGCTGTTTTTT. This encodes CASSVGLAGTNTGELFF.

This clonotype was seen a handful of times. The DNA for the CDR3 is TGCAGTGCTAGAGGCCGACAGGGAGTCCTAGATACGCAGTATTTT. Residues: CSARGRQGVLDTQYF. The J gene is TRBJ2-3, the V gene TRBV20-1, with 7 nucleotides matching TRBD1. Trimming cost V 1 base and J 5 bases; bases outside gene matches: 9. CDR1 DFQATT and CDR2 SNEGSKA come from the germline V gene (reference sequence). This CDR3 is built from 15 residues.

This clonotype has just a few counts. J is TRBJ2-1 and V is TRBV10-3; D not resolved. Germline V gene data show CDR1 as ENHRY and CDR2 as SYGVKD. This CDR3 spans 17 amino acids. V lost 3 bases and J lost 4, with 19 bases in between. The CDR3 protein is CAISDLMRETPYNEQFF. CDR3 coding DNA: TGTGCCATCAGTGATTTAATGAGAGAGACTCCTTACAATGAGCAGTTCTTC.

The V and J genes are TRBV7-2 and TRBJ1-1; D may be TRBD1 (5 bases). The CDR3 has 12 residues. Germline V lookup: CDR1 SGHTA, CDR2 FQGNSA. V lost 7 bases and J lost 6, with 12 bases in between. The CDR3 reads CASTGGGPEAFF. DNA for the CDR3: TGTGCCAGCACCGGGGGAGGGCCTGAAGCTTTCTTT.

This chain joins TRBV18 and TRBJ1-1; possibly TRBD1 for D (5 bases). Germline CDR1 reads KGHSH; CDR2 reads LQKENI. Trimming pared 2 bases from V and 5 bases from J, leaving 9 bases between. The CDR3 has 13 amino acids. CDR3 in amino acids: CASSPSGGTEAFF. Here the CDR3 DNA reads TGTGCCAGCTCACCAAGCGGGGGGACTGAAGCTTTCTTT.

This clonotype was seen many times. The chain employs TRBV5-1 and TRBJ2-5; 10 nucleotides agree with TRBD2. The CDR3 is 14 residues long. V lost 3 bases and J lost 4; bases outside the gene matches: 3. The germline V gene has CDR1 SGHRS and CDR2 YFSETQ. The CDR3 bases are TGCGCCAGCAGCTCTAGCGGGAGAGGAGAGACCCAGTACTTC. Amino acid sequence: CASSSSGRGETQYF.

This chain links TRBV4-2 with TRBJ2-7; D not resolved. Germline-derived CDR1 and CDR2 are LGHNA and YNFKEQ. Trimming cost V 0 bases and J 2 bases, with 14 bases left between them. CDR3 length: 16 residues. The chain's CDR3 is CASSQDWDGSTYEQYF. The CDR3 DNA follows: TGTGCCAGCAGCCAAGATTGGGATGGATCGACCTACGAGCAGTACTTC.

The chain uses TRBV11-2 and TRBJ2-3; no firm D call. Trimming took 7 bases from V and 2 from J, leaving 16 bases between them. Per germline, CDR1 SGHAT and CDR2 FQNNGV. There are 15 residues in the CDR3. The CDR3 loop reads CASKVGGQITDTQYF. DNA of the CDR3: TGTGCCAGCAAAGTAGGTGGGCAAATCACAGATACGCAGTATTTT.

The V and J genes are TRBV5-5 and TRBJ2-2, with D perhaps being TRBD1 or TRBD2 (5 bases each). The germline gives CDR1 SGHKS, CDR2 YYEKEE (reference sequence). The V gene lost 6 bases and the J gene lost 4 bases, with 16 bases spanning the gap. This CDR3 contains 15 residues. The CDR3 DNA reads TGTGCCAGCACCCTCCGGGGCGGGTGCACCGGGGAGCTGTTTTTT. The encoded protein is CASTLRGGCTGELFF.

This clonotype was recorded a few times. V is TRBV20-1 and J is TRBJ2-5; TRBD2 matches at 10 bases. V was clipped by 4 bases and J by 5 bases; unmatched bases: 7. Germline lookup yields CDR1 DFQATT and CDR2 SNEGSKA (reference sequence). The CDR3 has 14 residues. As DNA, the CDR3 is TGCAGTGCTAAAAAGCGGGAGGGAGGGGAGACCCAGTACTTC. The encoded protein is CSAKKREGGETQYF.

This clonotype was observed a handful of times. The V gene is TRBV15, the J gene TRBJ2-6, with no clear D. Per germline, CDR1 LNHNV and CDR2 YYDKDF (reference sequence). This CDR3 is built from 15 residues. With 4 bases removed from V and 2 bases from J, the gap between germline ends came to 9 bases. This CDR3 reads CATSINGAGANVLTF. As DNA, the CDR3 is TGTGCCACCAGCATTAATGGGGCTGGGGCCAACGTCCTGACTTTC.

This clonotype was detected a few times. V usage is TRBV29-1 and J usage is TRBJ2-1, with TRBD1 matching 9 bases. The CDR3 contains 12 residues. Germline CDR1 reads SQVTM; CDR2 reads ANQGSEA. Trimming at V came to 4 bases and at J to 11 bases, leaving 6 bases not matched to a gene. This CDR3 reads CSVVGTGYQQFF. CDR3 sequence (DNA): TGCAGCGTTGTCGGGACAGGGTATCAGCAGTTCTTC.